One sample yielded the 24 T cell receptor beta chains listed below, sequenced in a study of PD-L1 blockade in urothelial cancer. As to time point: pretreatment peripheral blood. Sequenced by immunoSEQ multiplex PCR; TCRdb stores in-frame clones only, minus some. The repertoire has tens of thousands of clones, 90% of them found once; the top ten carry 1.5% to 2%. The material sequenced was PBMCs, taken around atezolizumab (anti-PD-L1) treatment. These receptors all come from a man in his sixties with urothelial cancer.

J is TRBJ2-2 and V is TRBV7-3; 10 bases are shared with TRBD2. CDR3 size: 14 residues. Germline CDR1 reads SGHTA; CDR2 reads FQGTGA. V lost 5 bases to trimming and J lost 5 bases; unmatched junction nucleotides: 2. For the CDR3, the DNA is TGTGCCAGCAGCCAGACTAGCGGGACCGGGGAGCTGTTTTTT. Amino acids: CASSQTSGTGELFF.

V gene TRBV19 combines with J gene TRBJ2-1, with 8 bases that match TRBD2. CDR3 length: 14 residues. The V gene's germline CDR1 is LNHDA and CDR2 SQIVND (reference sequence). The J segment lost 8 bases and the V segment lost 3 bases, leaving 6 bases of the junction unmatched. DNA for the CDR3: TGTGCCAGTAGTATTCGGGCGGGAGGCTATGAGCAGTTCTTC. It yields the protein CASSIRAGGYEQFF.

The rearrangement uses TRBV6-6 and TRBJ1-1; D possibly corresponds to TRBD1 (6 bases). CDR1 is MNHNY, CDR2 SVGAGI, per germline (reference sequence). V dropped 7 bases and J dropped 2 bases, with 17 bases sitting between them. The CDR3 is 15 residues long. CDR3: CASKTWTALNTEAFF. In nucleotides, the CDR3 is TGTGCCAGCAAAACCTGGACAGCATTAAACACTGAAGCTTTCTTT.

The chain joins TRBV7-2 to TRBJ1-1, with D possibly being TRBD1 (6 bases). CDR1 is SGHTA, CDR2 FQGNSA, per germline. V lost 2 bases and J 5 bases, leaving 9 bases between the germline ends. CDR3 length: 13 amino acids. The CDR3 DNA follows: TGTGCCAGCAGCTTATATCAGGGGACTGAAGCTTTCTTT. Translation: CASSLYQGTEAFF.

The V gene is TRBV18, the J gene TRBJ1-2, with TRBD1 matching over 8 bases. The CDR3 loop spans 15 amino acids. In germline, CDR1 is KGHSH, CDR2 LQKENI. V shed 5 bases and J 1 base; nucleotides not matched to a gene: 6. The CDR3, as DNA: TGTGCCAGCTCAACGGGACAGGACCTTAACTATGGCTACACCTTC. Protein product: CASSTGQDLNYGYTF.

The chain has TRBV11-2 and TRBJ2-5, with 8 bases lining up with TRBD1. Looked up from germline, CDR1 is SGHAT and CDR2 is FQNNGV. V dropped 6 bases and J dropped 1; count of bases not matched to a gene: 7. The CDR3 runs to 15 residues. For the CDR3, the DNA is TGTGCCAGCAGGACCGGGACAGGCCTCCAAGAGACCCAGTACTTC. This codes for CASRTGTGLQETQYF.

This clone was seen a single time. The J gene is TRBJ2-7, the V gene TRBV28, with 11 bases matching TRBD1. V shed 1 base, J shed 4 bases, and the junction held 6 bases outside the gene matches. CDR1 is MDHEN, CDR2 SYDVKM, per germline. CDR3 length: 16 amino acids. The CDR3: CASSLSSRDRGYEQYF. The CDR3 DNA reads TGTGCCAGCAGTTTATCATCCCGGGACAGGGGGTACGAGCAGTACTTC.

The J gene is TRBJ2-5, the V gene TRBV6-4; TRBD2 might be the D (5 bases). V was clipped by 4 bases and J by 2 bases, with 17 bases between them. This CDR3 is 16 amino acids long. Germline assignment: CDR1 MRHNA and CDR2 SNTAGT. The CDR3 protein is CASSGADRRAQETQYF. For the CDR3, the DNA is TGTGCCAGCAGTGGTGCCGACCGGCGGGCACAAGAGACCCAGTACTTC.

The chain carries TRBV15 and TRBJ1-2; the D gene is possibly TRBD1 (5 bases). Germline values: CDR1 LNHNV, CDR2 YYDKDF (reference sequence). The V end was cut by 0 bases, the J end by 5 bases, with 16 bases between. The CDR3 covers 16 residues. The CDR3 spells CATSRDRAGPEYGYTF. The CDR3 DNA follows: TGTGCCACCAGCAGAGATCGGGCAGGGCCTGAGTATGGCTACACCTTC.

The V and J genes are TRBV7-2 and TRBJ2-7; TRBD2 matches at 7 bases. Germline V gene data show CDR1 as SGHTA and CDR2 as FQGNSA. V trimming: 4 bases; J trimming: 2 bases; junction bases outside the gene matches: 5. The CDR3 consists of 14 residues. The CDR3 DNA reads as TGTGCCAGCAGCTCCCTAGCGGAGACCTACGAGCAGTACTTC. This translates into CASSSLAETYEQYF.

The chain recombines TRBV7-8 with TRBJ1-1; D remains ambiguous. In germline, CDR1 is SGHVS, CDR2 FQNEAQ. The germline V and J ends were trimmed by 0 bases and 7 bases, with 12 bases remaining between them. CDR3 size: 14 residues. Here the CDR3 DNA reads TGTGCCAGCAGCTTAGCGGTGGAGTTGCGTGAAGCTTTCTTT. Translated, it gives CASSLAVELREAFF.

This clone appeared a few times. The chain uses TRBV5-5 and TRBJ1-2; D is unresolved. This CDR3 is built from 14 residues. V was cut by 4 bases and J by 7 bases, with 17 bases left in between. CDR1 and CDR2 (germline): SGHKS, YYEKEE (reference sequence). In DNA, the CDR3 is TGTGCCAGCAGCCCCCTAGTGGCGACGGTTGGCTACACCTTC. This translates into CASSPLVATVGYTF.

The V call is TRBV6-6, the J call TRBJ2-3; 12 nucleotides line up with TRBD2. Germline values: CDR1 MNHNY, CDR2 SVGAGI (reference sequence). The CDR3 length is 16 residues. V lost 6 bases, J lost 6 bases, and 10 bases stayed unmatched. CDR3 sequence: CASSHGTSGWGDTQYF. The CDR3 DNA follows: TGTGCCAGCAGCCACGGGACTAGCGGGTGGGGTGATACGCAGTATTTT.

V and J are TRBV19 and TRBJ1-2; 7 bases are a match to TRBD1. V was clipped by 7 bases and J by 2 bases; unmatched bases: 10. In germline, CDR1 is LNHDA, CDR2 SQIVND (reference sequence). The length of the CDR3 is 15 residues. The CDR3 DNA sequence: TGTGCCAGTATCCCTAACACAGGGGAAAACTATGGCTACACCTTC. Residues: CASIPNTGENYGYTF.

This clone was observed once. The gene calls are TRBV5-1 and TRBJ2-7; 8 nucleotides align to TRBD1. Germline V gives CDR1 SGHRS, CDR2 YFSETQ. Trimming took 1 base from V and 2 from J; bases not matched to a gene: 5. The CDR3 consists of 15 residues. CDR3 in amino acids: CASSLFSGQAYEQYF. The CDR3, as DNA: TGCGCCAGCAGCTTGTTCTCGGGACAGGCCTACGAGCAGTACTTC.

CDR3 nucleotide sequence: TGTGCCAGCAGTTCCCTATCACAGGGGGCTTATGGCTACACCTTC. The encoded protein is CASSSLSQGAYGYTF. The chain recombines TRBV28 with TRBJ1-2; 9 bases agree with TRBD1. This CDR3 is 15 amino acids long. The ends lost 4 bases at V and 5 bases at J; junction bases unmatched: 8. The V gene's germline CDR1 is MDHEN and CDR2 SYDVKM.

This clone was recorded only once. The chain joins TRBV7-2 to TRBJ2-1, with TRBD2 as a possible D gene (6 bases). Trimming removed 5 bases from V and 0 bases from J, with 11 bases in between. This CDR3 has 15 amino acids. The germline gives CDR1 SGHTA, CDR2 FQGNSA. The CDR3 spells CASSARGDSYNEQFF. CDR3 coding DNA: TGTGCCAGCAGCGCACGCGGGGACTCCTACAATGAGCAGTTCTTC. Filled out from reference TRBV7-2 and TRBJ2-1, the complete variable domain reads GAGVSQSPSNKVTEKGKDVELRCDPISGHTALYWYRQSLGQGLEFLIYFQGNSAPDKSGLPSDRFSAERTGGSVSTLTIQRTQQEDSAVYLCASSARGDSYNEQFFGPGTRLTVL.

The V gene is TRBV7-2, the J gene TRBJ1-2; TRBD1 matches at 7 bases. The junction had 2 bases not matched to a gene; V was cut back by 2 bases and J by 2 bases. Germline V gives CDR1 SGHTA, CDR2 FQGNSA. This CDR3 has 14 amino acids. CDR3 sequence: CASSLSQGNYGYTF. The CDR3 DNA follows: TGTGCCAGCAGCTTATCACAGGGGAACTATGGCTACACCTTC.

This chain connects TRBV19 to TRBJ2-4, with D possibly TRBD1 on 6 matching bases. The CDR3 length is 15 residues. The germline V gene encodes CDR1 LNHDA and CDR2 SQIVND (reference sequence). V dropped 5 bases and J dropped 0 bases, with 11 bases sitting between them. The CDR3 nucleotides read TGTGCCAGTAGTGGACAGATTCTAGCCAAAAACATTCAGTACTTC. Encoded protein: CASSGQILAKNIQYF.

The CDR3 protein is CASSFLRQANTEAFF. In DNA form, the CDR3 reads TGTGCCAGCAGCTTTTTAAGACAGGCGAACACTGAAGCTTTCTTT. V is TRBV7-2 and J is TRBJ1-1; tentatively, D is TRBD1 (6 bases). Trimming shortened V by 3 bases and J by 1 base, and 12 bases separated the two germline ends. Germline CDR1 is SGHTA and CDR2 is FQGNSA. The CDR3 is 15 amino acids.

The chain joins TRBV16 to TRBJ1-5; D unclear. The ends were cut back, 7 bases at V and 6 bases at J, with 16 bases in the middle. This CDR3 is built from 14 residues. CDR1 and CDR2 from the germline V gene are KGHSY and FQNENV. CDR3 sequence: CASTADTATQPQHF. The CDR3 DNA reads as TGTGCCAGCACCGCCGATACTGCAACTCAGCCCCAGCATTTT.

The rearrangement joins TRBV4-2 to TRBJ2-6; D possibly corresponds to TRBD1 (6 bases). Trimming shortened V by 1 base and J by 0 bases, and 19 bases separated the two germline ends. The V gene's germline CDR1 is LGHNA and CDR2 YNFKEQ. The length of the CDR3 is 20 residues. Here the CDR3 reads CASSQVHRVEASSGANVLTF. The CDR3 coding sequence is TGTGCCAGCAGCCAAGTTCACAGGGTGGAGGCAAGCTCTGGGGCCAACGTCCTGACTTTC.

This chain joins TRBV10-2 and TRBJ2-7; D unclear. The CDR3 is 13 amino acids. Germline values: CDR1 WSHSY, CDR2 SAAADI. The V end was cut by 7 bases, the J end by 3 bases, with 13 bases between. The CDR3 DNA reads TGCGCCAGCAAGGAAGTGGGCTACTACGAGCAGTACTTC. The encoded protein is CASKEVGYYEQYF.

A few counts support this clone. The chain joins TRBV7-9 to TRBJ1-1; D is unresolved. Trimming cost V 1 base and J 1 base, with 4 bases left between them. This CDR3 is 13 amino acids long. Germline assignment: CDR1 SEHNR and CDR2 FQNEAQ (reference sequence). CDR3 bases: TGTGCCAGCAGCTTAGTACAGAACACTGAAGCTTTCTTT. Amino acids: CASSLVQNTEAFF. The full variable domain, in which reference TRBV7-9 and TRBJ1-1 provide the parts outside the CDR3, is DTGVSQNPRHKITKRGQNVTFRCDPISEHNRLYWYRQTLGQGPEFLTYFQNEAQLEKSRLLSDRFSAERPKGSFSTLEIQRTEQGDSAMYLCASSLVQNTEAFFGQGTRLTVV.